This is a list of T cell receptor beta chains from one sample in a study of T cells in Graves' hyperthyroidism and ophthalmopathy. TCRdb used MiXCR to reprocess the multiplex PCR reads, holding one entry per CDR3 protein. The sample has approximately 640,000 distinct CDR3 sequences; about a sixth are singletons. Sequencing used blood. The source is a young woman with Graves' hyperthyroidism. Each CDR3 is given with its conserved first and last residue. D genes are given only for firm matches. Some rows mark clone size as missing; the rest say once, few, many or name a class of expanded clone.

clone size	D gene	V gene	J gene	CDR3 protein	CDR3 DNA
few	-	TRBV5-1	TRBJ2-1	CASSPDRGHNIGGSSYNEQFF	TGCGCCAGCAGCCCGGATCGGGGACACAATATCGGGGGAAGCTCCTACAATGAGCAGTTCTTC
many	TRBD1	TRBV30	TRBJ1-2	CAWSPGQGWYGYTF	TGTGCCTGGAGCCCCGGACAGGGATGGTATGGCTACACCTTC
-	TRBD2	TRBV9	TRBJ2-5	CASSVVGTSFQTQYF	TGTGCCAGCAGCGTAGTGGGGACTAGTTTCCAGACCCAGTACTTC
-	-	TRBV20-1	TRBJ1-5	CSATYDSSNQPQHF	TGCAGTGCTACCTACGACAGTAGCAATCAGCCCCAGCATTTT
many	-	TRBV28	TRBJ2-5	CASSLGRGVGETQYF	TGTGCCAGCAGTTTAGGTAGAGGGGTGGGGGAGACCCAGTACTTC
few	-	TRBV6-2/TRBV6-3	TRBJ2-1	CASSYLGGEQFF	TGTGCCAGCAGTTACTTGGGAGGTGAGCAGTTCTTC
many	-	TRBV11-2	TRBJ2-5	CASSLGPSGTQYF	TGTGCCAGCAGCTTAGGGCCCTCAGGGACCCAGTACTTC
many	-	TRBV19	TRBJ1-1	CASSIVRAGLTVNTEAFF	TGTGCCAGTAGTATTGTCAGGGCAGGGCTGACGGTGAACACTGAAGCTTTCTTT
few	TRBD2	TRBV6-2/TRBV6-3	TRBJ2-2	CASSLLSGGPLGGELFF	TGTGCCAGCAGTCTTCTCTCGGGAGGGCCTCTCGGCGGGGAGCTGTTTTTT
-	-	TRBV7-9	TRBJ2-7	CASSSPGEYEQYF	TGTGCCAGCAGCTCCCCAGGGGAATACGAGCAGTACTTC
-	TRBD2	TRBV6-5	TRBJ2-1	CASSYSGLAGRSSYNEQFF	TGTGCCAGCAGTTACTCGGGACTAGCGGGTCGAAGCTCCTACAATGAGCAGTTCTTC
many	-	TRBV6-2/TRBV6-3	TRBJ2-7	CASSYLRAYEQYF	TGTGCCAGCAGTTATCTGAGGGCCTACGAGCAGTACTTC
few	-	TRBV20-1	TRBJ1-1	CSAETDNTEAFF	TGCAGTGCGGAGACGGATAACACTGAAGCTTTCTTT
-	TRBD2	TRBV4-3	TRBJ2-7	CASSQSPAGESYEQYF	TGCGCCAGCAGCCAGAGCCCAGCGGGAGAGTCCTACGAGCAGTACTTC
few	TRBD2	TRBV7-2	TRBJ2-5	CASSSGLAGATQYF	TGTGCCAGCAGCTCGGGACTAGCGGGAGCGACCCAGTACTTC
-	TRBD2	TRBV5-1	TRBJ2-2	CASRVSGTSGELFF	TGCGCCAGCAGGGTTAGCGGGACCTCCGGGGAGCTGTTTTTT
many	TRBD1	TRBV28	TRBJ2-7	CASRPDRGRRTPQYF	TGTGCCAGCAGGCCGGACAGGGGGCGCAGGACGCCGCAGTACTTC